These T cell receptor beta chains were read from a single sample in a study of siplizumab effects on memory and regulatory T cells. TCRdb's copy holds only in-frame clones and misses some; the assay was immunoSEQ multiplex PCR. This sample has 50,000 or so clones; more than 85% occur once, and the top ten carry around two fifths. Sequencing used CD8+ T cells sorted from blood. These TCRs come from a human donor in good health. Both conserved end residues are part of each CDR3. Clone size, where shown, is once, few, many, or a class for clones that have expanded.

abundance	v_gene	CDR3aa
-	TRBV27	CASSFGEKLFF
once	TRBV5-1	CASSLGLADYEQYF
-	TRBV11-2	CASSHPQGASLEAFF
-	TRBV4-1	CASSQGLAGQGEQYF
-	TRBV6-5	CASSWESGRDTQYF
-	TRBV9	CASSQGLAGVYEQFF
-	TRBV7-8	CASSLPRYQETQYF
-	TRBV27	CASSLRGLNQPQHF
-	TRBV19	CASSSGQAIYEQYF
-	TRBV9	CASRSGLSNEQFF
-	TRBV7-2	CASSPGPSYEQYF
few	TRBV7-9	CASSGNEQYF
-	TRBV7-8	CASTGNEQFF
-	TRBV20-1	CSVISASEQYF
-	TRBV19	CASSTTDRITFGYTF
few	TRBV4-1	CASSQAGSSYNEQFF
-	TRBV5-5	CASSLAGTGHGELFF
-	TRBV7-9	CASSLDRGRAEAFF
once	TRBV4-3	CASGDSLTYNEQFF
-	TRBV5-1	CASSLVMNTEAFF
-	TRBV7-3	CASSTGYSGANVLTF
-	TRBV4-2	CASSQESGELFF